Listed below are T cell receptor beta chains from one sample, sequenced in a study of type 1 regulatory T cells. TCRdb used MiXCR to reprocess the reads, holding one entry per CDR3 protein. Of approximately 42,000 distinct CDR3 sequences in the sample, 9% to 15% are singletons; the top ten hold 6.5% to 9%. No antigen has been identified for these receptors. The sample comprised cultured non-Tr1 T cells, either the whole culture or a sorted T cell fraction (not recorded which). Receptors originate from a human donor in good health. The CDR3 runs from the conserved cysteine through the conserved F or W. Fields, in order: CDR3 protein, CDR3 DNA, CDR3 length, J gene, V gene, clone size, D gene. The D gene is left open where the match is weak. Clone size, where shown, is once, few, many, or a class for clones that have expanded.

CASSQPLAVYNEQFF,TGCGCCAGCAGCCAGCCCCTAGCGGTCTACAATGAGCAGTTCTTC,15,TRBJ2-1,TRBV4-1,few,TRBD2
CASSLEQIMNTQYF,TGTGCCAGCAGCTTAGAACAGATCATGAATACGCAGTATTTT,14,TRBJ2-3,TRBV7-2,few,.
CSAHSASGRGSYEQYF,TGCAGTGCCCACTCGGCTAGCGGGAGGGGTTCCTACGAGCAGTACTTC,16,TRBJ2-7,TRBV20-1,few,TRBD2
CASRGLAGEQYF,TGTGCCAGCAGGGGACTAGCGGGGGAGCAGTACTTC,12,TRBJ2-7,TRBV6-5,.,TRBD2
CSASPLRVGEQYF,TGCAGTGCTAGCCCCTTAAGAGTGGGCGAGCAGTACTTC,13,TRBJ2-7,TRBV20-1,few,.
CAIGTAAYYEQYF,TGTGCCATCGGGACAGCTGCCTACTACGAGCAGTACTTC,13,TRBJ2-7,TRBV10-3,many,TRBD1
CASSPIRSSPEAFF,TGTGCCAGCTCACCAATCCGTTCCTCTCCTGAAGCTTTCTTT,14,TRBJ1-1,TRBV18,many,.
CASSPFTDTQYF,TGTGCCAGCAGCCCCTTCACAGATACGCAGTATTTT,12,TRBJ2-3,TRBV7-2,few,.
CSVNYYYNEQFF,TGCAGCGTGAACTACTACTACAATGAGCAGTTCTTC,12,TRBJ2-1,TRBV29-1,many,.
CASGKGTDTQYF,TGTGCCAGCGGGAAAGGCACAGATACGCAGTATTTT,12,TRBJ2-3,TRBV6-6,many,.
CASSRMGRNGGEKLFF,TGTGCCAGCAGCCGAATGGGACGGAATGGGGGTGAAAAACTGTTTTTT,16,TRBJ1-4,TRBV5-8,few,.
CAWTAGYSPLHF,TGTGCCTGGACGGCAGGCTATTCACCCCTCCACTTT,12,TRBJ1-6,TRBV30,few,.
CASRKGKDTQYF,TGTGCCAGCCGCAAAGGAAAAGATACGCAGTATTTT,12,TRBJ2-3,TRBV6-2/TRBV6-3,.,.
CASSRNNGELFF,TGTGCCAGCAGCAGGAATAACGGGGAGCTGTTTTTT,12,TRBJ2-2,TRBV7-3,.,.
CASGKDGLNSGNTVYF,TGCGCCAGCGGAAAGGACGGACTGAACTCTGGAAACACCGTATATTTT,16,TRBJ1-3,TRBV5-1,once,.
CASRPTGLLLYEQFF,TGTGCCAGCAGGCCGACGGGACTCCTTCTTTATGAGCAGTTCTTC,15,TRBJ2-1,TRBV27,many,.
CASSTAPLTGQEPQHF,TGCGCCAGCAGCACGGCTCCCTTGACAGGGCAGGAGCCCCAGCATTTT,16,TRBJ1-5,TRBV5-1,.,TRBD1
CASSGRTGHGSPLHF,TGTGCCAGCAGTGGACGGACAGGGCACGGTTCACCCCTCCACTTT,15,TRBJ1-6,TRBV12-3/TRBV12-4,.,TRBD1
CASSGTLGSNQPQHF,TGTGCCAGCAGTGGAACACTAGGGAGCAATCAGCCCCAGCATTTT,15,TRBJ1-5,TRBV2,.,.
CSARDPGPDTQYF,TGCAGTGCTAGAGATCCAGGCCCAGATACGCAGTATTTT,13,TRBJ2-3,TRBV20-1,few,.
CASSPRSGTSFTDTQYF,TGTGCCAGCTCACCCCGGAGCGGGACTTCATTCACAGATACGCAGTATTTT,17,TRBJ2-3,TRBV18,few,TRBD2
CSAISGTDNQPQHF,TGCAGTGCTATCTCAGGGACTGACAATCAGCCCCAGCATTTT,14,TRBJ1-5,TRBV20-1,.,.
CASKLLASTDTQYF,TGTGCCAGCAAACTACTAGCAAGCACAGATACGCAGTATTTT,14,TRBJ2-3,TRBV12-3/TRBV12-4,many,.
CASSLRQGEAEAFF,TGTGCCAGCAGTTTAAGGCAGGGTGAGGCTGAAGCTTTCTTT,14,TRBJ1-1,TRBV12-3/TRBV12-4,many,.
CASSVMGDQPQHF,TGTGCCAGCAGCGTTATGGGGGATCAGCCCCAGCATTTT,13,TRBJ1-5,TRBV7-2,many,.
CASSPGTGNEKLFF,TGTGCCAGCAGCCCCGGGACAGGAAATGAAAAACTGTTTTTT,14,TRBJ1-4,TRBV9,many,TRBD1
CASSRDYDGEQYF,TGCGCCAGCAGCCGGGACTATGACGGCGAGCAGTACTTC,13,TRBJ2-7,TRBV5-1,many,TRBD2
CASSLGRNEKLFF,TGTGCCAGCAGCTTAGGTCGTAATGAAAAACTGTTTTTT,13,TRBJ1-4,TRBV7-8,many,.
CASSLDRGRKYF,TGTGCCAGCAGCTTAGACAGGGGGAGAAAGTACTTC,12,TRBJ2-7,TRBV7-2,many,TRBD1
CASSFDGNQPQHF,TGTGCCAGCAGCTTTGACGGGAATCAGCCCCAGCATTTT,13,TRBJ1-5,TRBV9,few,.
CASTRGATHNEQFF,TGTGCCAGCACTCGTGGAGCGACCCACAATGAGCAGTTCTTC,14,TRBJ2-1,TRBV6-6,many,.
CASSLAMRTGTSGSWGASDTQYF,TGTGCCAGCAGCTTAGCGATGCGTACCGGGACTAGCGGGAGTTGGGGTGCGTCAGATACGCAGTATTTT,23,TRBJ2-3,TRBV7-6,many,TRBD2
CASSYRPPGGGTNEKLFF,TGTGCCAGCAGTTACCGCCCTCCGGGGGGAGGAACTAATGAAAAACTGTTTTTT,18,TRBJ1-4,TRBV6-5,many,.
CASSPGQGWNEQFF,TGTGCCAGCAGTCCCGGACAGGGTTGGAATGAGCAGTTCTTC,14,TRBJ2-1,TRBV12-3/TRBV12-4,few,TRBD1
CASSSQRGRDRLTYQPQHF,TGTGCCAGCAGCTCGCAGCGGGGTCGGGACAGGCTTACCTATCAGCCCCAGCATTTT,19,TRBJ1-5,TRBV7-8,.,TRBD1
CASSHRTSGIYNEQFF,TGCGCCAGCAGCCATCGGACTAGCGGGATCTACAATGAGCAGTTCTTC,16,TRBJ2-1,TRBV4-1,many,TRBD2
CAWSAGNNYGYTF,TGTGCCTGGAGTGCGGGGAATAACTATGGCTACACCTTC,13,TRBJ1-2,TRBV30,few,.
CASSRGLARSSYNEQFF,TGCGCCAGCAGCAGGGGACTAGCGCGGAGCTCCTACAATGAGCAGTTCTTC,17,TRBJ2-1,TRBV4-3,.,TRBD2
CASSFAGSDTQYF,TGTGCCAGCAGCTTCGCGGGCTCGGATACGCAGTATTTT,13,TRBJ2-3,TRBV11-1,many,.
CSAPGQANTEAFF,TGCAGTGCACCGGGACAAGCGAACACTGAAGCTTTCTTT,13,TRBJ1-1,TRBV20-1,many,.
CASGLYNEQFF,TGTGCCAGCGGACTGTACAATGAGCAGTTCTTC,11,TRBJ2-1,TRBV5-6,many,.
CAWRPRAGNTIYF,TGTGCCTGGAGACCCAGGGCTGGAAACACCATATATTTT,13,TRBJ1-3,TRBV30,few,.
CSARDRREGRGKQFF,TGCAGTGCTAGAGATAGGCGGGAGGGCCGAGGGAAGCAGTTCTTC,15,TRBJ2-1,TRBV20-1,few,TRBD2
CSARDRGSGSGHEQYF,TGCAGTGCTAGAGATCGGGGGAGCGGGAGCGGGCACGAGCAGTACTTC,16,TRBJ2-7,TRBV20-1,many,TRBD2
CASSLVGQETQYF,TGTGCCAGCAGCTTAGTAGGCCAAGAGACCCAGTACTTC,13,TRBJ2-5,TRBV7-6,many,.
CASSLWDREAETQYF,TGTGCCAGCAGCTTGTGGGACAGGGAGGCAGAGACCCAGTACTTC,15,TRBJ2-5,TRBV5-6,.,TRBD1
CASSSGQVNTEAFF,TGTGCCAGCAGCTCGGGACAGGTGAACACTGAAGCTTTCTTT,14,TRBJ1-1,TRBV7-2,few,TRBD1
CATSRDNFGEAFF,TGTGCCACCAGCAGAGATAACTTCGGTGAAGCTTTCTTT,13,TRBJ1-1,TRBV15,few,.
CAITELAEGGYTF,TGTGCCATCACTGAGTTGGCAGAGGGTGGCTACACCTTC,13,TRBJ1-2,TRBV10-3,many,.
CSVVLAGIYEQYF,TGCAGCGTTGTACTAGCGGGAATCTACGAGCAGTACTTC,13,TRBJ2-7,TRBV29-1,.,TRBD2